The clone carrying this T cell receptor (beta chain) was recorded once. These data are taken from a study of shared clonotypes between healthy human individuals. Clones were sequenced by immunoSEQ multiplex PCR, and TCRdb holds only the in-frame ones, with some missing. The sample holds 2 million to 3 million clones, about 92% seen once. Sequencing input: naive CD4+ T cells sorted from blood. The subset is: CD45RA+ positively selected. The sequence derives from a man younger than 35 in good health.

As DNA, the CDR3 is TGTGCCAGCAGCTTGGGGGGCGAGGAGACCCAGTACTTC. This codes for CASSLGGEETQYF. The V call is TRBV13, the J call TRBJ2-5, with D perhaps TRBD1 or TRBD2 (6 bases each). The germline V gene has CDR1 PRHDT and CDR2 FYEKMQ (reference sequence). The ends were cut back, 3 bases at V and 5 bases at J, with 10 bases in the middle. CDR3 length: 13 amino acids.